The 18 T cell receptor beta chains below all came from one sample that was sequenced in a study of OX40 agonist ivuxolimab in advanced cancers. Libraries were prepared by immunoSEQ multiplex PCR; TCRdb keeps only in-frame clonotypes and omits some of them. The sample has about 70,000 clones; roughly nine tenths are singletons. The sequenced sample was CD4+ or CD8+ T cells sorted from blood, obtained in a trial of the OX40 agonist ivuxolimab. The receptors were gathered from an adult with an advanced solid tumor such as melanoma, head and neck, liver or kidney cancer.

The CDR3 is CASSLQGAGNTEAFF. The CDR3 nucleotides are TGTGCCAGCAGCTTGCAGGGGGCGGGGAACACTGAAGCTTTCTTT. This chain uses TRBV5-6 with TRBJ1-1; TRBD1 matches at 8 bases. Germline V gene sequence: CDR1 SGHDT, CDR2 YYEEEE. The length of the CDR3 is 15 residues. V shed 1 base, J shed 1 base, and the junction held 3 bases outside the gene matches.

CDR3 residues: CASSRGQGAVYGYTF. CDR3 nucleotide sequence: TGTGCCAGCAGCCGCGGGCAGGGGGCTGTATATGGCTACACCTTC. The chain has TRBV6-5 and TRBJ1-2; TRBD1 agrees at 8 bases. CDR1 is MNHEY and CDR2 is SVGAGI in the germline V gene. The CDR3 totals 15 residues. V gave up 6 bases and J gave up 5 bases; unmatched junction bases: 11.

This clone was observed once. J is TRBJ1-6 and V is TRBV9; D possibly corresponds to TRBD1 (5 bases). Trimming pared 3 bases from V and 13 bases from J, leaving 17 bases between. The CDR3 contains 14 residues. CDR1 is SGDLS and CDR2 is YYNGEE in the germline V gene. CDR3 nucleotide sequence: TGTGCCAGCAGCGACCGTTTAGAGGGGCGGCCCCTCCACTTT. Translated: CASSDRLEGRPLHF.

V and J are TRBV5-6 and TRBJ2-1; D is possibly TRBD2 (6 bases). The CDR3 is 15 residues long. Trimming took 2 bases from V and 9 from J, leaving 18 bases between them. The germline V gene encodes CDR1 SGHDT and CDR2 YYEEEE. The CDR3 coding sequence is TGTGCCAGCAGCTTAGGAGGGATAGGGCCGCGTGAGCAGTTCTTC. It translates to CASSLGGIGPREQFF.

The chain links TRBV11-2 to TRBJ2-1, with D possibly TRBD2 on 6 matching bases. V lost 1 base and J lost 3, with 13 bases in between. There are 16 residues in the CDR3. Germline lookup yields CDR1 SGHAT and CDR2 FQNNGV. The CDR3, as DNA: TGTGCCAGCAGCTTAGCGCGGGGCCAGATCTACAATGAGCAGTTCTTC. It yields the protein CASSLARGQIYNEQFF.

The CDR3 spells CASSPDSNSPLHF. For the CDR3, the DNA is TGTGCCAGCAGTCCGGACAGTAATTCACCCCTCCACTTT. The chain uses TRBV28 and TRBJ1-6; D is perhaps TRBD1 (6 bases). V lost 5 bases and J 6 bases, leaving 8 bases between the germline ends. This CDR3 region has 13 residues. Germline CDR1 is MDHEN and CDR2 is SYDVKM.

The chain is built from TRBV7-9 and TRBJ1-2, with D possibly TRBD1 on 6 matching bases. V dropped 1 base and J dropped 8 bases, with 23 bases sitting between them. Germline V gives CDR1 SEHNR, CDR2 FQNEAQ (reference sequence). The CDR3 is 17 amino acids. The CDR3 coding sequence is TGTGCCAGCAGCTTAGAACCCTCGGGGCAGGGGCGTCGCGGCTACACCTTC. Its protein product is CASSLEPSGQGRRGYTF.

CDR3 in amino acids: CASSARIPAQWMYGYTF. CDR3 sequence (DNA): TGTGCCAGCAGTGCTCGTATACCGGCCCAGTGGATGTATGGCTACACCTTC. The V gene is TRBV6-1, the J gene TRBJ1-2; D gene unclear. The CDR3 has 17 residues. In germline, CDR1 is MNHNS, CDR2 SASEGT. Trimming removed 4 bases at V and 5 bases at J, with 23 bases between.

The V and J genes are TRBV6-1 and TRBJ2-7, with D possibly matching TRBD1 (6 bases). Deletions cut 2 bases from V and 6 bases from J, with 11 bases between. Germline V CDR1 and CDR2: MNHNS, SASEGT. CDR3 length equals 13 residues. CDR3 loop: CASSEPRGFEQYF. DNA for the CDR3: TGTGCCAGCAGTGAACCCAGGGGCTTCGAGCAGTACTTC.

The rearrangement joins TRBV6-6 to TRBJ1-1; a possible D gene is TRBD1 (5 bases). V was clipped by 1 base and J by 6 bases, with 9 bases between them. Germline V gene lookup returns CDR1 MNHNY and CDR2 SVGAGI (reference sequence). This CDR3 has 13 residues. DNA of the CDR3: TGTGCCAGCAGTTACTTCCTGGGGGCTGAAGCTTTCTTT. This encodes CASSYFLGAEAFF.

The chain has TRBV2 and TRBJ1-1, with D possibly being TRBD1 (6 bases). V gave up 6 bases and J gave up 4 bases, with 12 bases separating them. The CDR3 spans 13 residues. Germline CDR1 SNHLY, CDR2 FYNNEI. CDR3 nucleotides: TGTGCCAGCAGCGTGGTGGGGGCCACTGAAGCTTTCTTT. Translating gives CASSVVGATEAFF.

J is TRBJ2-7 and V is TRBV28; D unresolved. The V and J ends lost 10 bases and 0 bases respectively, with 22 bases between them. The germline V gene has CDR1 MDHEN and CDR2 SYDVKM. There are 16 residues in the CDR3. The CDR3 spells CATHPGPPLSSYEQYF. DNA for the CDR3: TGTGCCACCCATCCAGGCCCGCCCCTAAGCTCCTACGAGCAGTACTTC.

The V call is TRBV7-9, the J call TRBJ2-7, with TRBD1 matching over 8 bases. Per germline, CDR1 SEHNR and CDR2 FQNEAQ (reference sequence). The CDR3 totals 13 residues. V lost 5 bases, J lost 2 bases, and 2 bases stayed unmatched. The CDR3 reads CASSPQGAYEQYF. For the CDR3, the DNA is TGTGCCAGCAGCCCACAGGGGGCCTACGAGCAGTACTTC.

This chain uses TRBV19 with TRBJ1-1; no reliable D call. Germline values: CDR1 LNHDA, CDR2 SQIVND (reference sequence). The CDR3 totals 13 residues. Trimming removed 3 bases at V and 5 bases at J, with 10 bases between. The chain's CDR3 is CASSIYPGTEAFF. CDR3 in DNA: TGTGCCAGTAGTATCTACCCCGGGACTGAAGCTTTCTTT.

The chain couples TRBV7-2 to TRBJ2-1; 9 bases map to TRBD2. This CDR3 comprises 15 residues. CDR1 is SGHTA, CDR2 FQGNSA, per germline. Unmatched junction bases numbered 7, after V lost 4 bases and J lost 6 bases. The CDR3 loop reads CASSSRSSGTNEQFF. CDR3 in DNA: TGTGCCAGCAGCTCCCGTTCTAGCGGGACCAATGAGCAGTTCTTC.

J is TRBJ2-7 and V is TRBV18; 7 bases are a match to TRBD1. The CDR3 spans 16 residues. V shed 2 bases and J 0 bases; nucleotides not matched to a gene: 7. In germline, CDR1 is KGHSH, CDR2 LQKENI. The CDR3 loop is CASSPTSGQRSYEQYF. The CDR3 region has the DNA TGTGCCAGCTCACCAACCTCGGGACAGCGCTCCTACGAGCAGTACTTC.

The chain has TRBV21-1 and TRBJ1-4; the table's D call of TRBD1 was not tested on the DNA. TRBV21-1 is a pseudogene segment. This CDR3 is 14 amino acids long. The CDR3 loop is CASSLRETNEKLFF. In DNA, the CDR3 is TGTGCCAGCAGCCTCAGGGAAACTAATGAAAAACTGTTTTTT.

The gene calls are TRBV6-1 and TRBJ1-6; D uncertain. Deletions cut 5 bases from V and 3 bases from J, with 8 bases between. Germline CDR1 reads MNHNS; CDR2 reads SASEGT. This CDR3 is built from 14 residues. CDR3 in DNA: TGTGCCAGCAGTTGGTCAGTCTATAATTCACCCCTCCACTTT. It codes for CASSWSVYNSPLHF.